This T cell receptor beta chain was captured in a study of blood T cells in healthy people across ages. V gave up 6 bases and J gave up 2 bases, with 15 bases separating them. CDR3 length: 15 residues. Study-level findings and limits: Among long-lived donors, naive CD4+ cells were more numerous and diversity higher than in aged donors.

This clonotype was picked up a small number of times. Antigen: not known. Samples each had at least 5 micrograms of total RNA extracted. Through a sample-barcoded 5' primer and a J-beta primer mix, a second PCR was run for roughly 7 to 12 cycles. Each CDR3 protein gets one entry after TCRdb re-called the 5' RACE reads with MiXCR. The table lists around 1,000,000 distinct CDR3 sequences, under 30% of them singletons. Separately, the same data were catalogued under a study of T cells of mothers and their children. That work adds: Normalized overlap was always slightly, never significantly, higher in related than unrelated mother-child pairs. No clones detected were persistent microchimeric T cell clones.

The chain uses TRBV12-3 or TRBV12-4 and TRBJ2-3; D is perhaps TRBD1 or TRBD2 (5 bases each). Source material: blood. The receptor was isolated from a girl aged 2 to 10 in good health. The CDR3 reads CASSPGTLYTDTQYF. The CDR3 nucleotides read TGTGCCAGCAGCCCCGGGACCCTTTACACAGATACGCAGTATTTT.